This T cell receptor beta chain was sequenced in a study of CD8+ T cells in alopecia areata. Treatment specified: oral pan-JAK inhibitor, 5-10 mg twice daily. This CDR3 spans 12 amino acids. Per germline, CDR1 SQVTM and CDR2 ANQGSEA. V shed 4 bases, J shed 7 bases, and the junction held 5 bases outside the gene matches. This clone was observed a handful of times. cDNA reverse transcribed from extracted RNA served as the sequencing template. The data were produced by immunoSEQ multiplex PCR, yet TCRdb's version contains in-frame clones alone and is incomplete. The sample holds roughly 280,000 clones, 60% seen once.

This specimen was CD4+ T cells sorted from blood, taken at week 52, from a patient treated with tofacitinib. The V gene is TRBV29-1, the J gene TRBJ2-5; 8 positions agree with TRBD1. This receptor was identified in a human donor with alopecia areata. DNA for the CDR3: TGCAGCGTTGGGACAGGGACGGTGACCCAGTACTTC. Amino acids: CSVGTGTVTQYF. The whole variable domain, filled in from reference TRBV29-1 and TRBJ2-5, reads SAVISQKPSRDICQRGTSLTIQCQVDSQVTMMFWYRQQPGQSLTLIATANQGSEATYESGFVIDKFPISRPNLTFSTLTVSNMSPEDSSIYLCSVGTGTVTQYFGPGTRLLVL.